The sequence of this T cell receptor beta chain was determined in a study of blood T cell repertoires in COVID-19. The wider study: Some COVID-19 samples were acute and others convalescent; all came from the United States, Italy and Spain. Sources were T cells, B-cell-depleted T cells, or PBMCs; the material itself was cDNA or gDNA.

Deletions cut 6 bases from V and 5 bases from J, with 14 bases between. The CDR3 sequence is 13 residues long. Clones were read by immunoSEQ multiplex PCR, and TCRdb kept only the in-frame ones, dropping some. The sample shows 120,000 to 150,000 clones, 70% to 90% of them seen only once. The specimen was peripheral blood. This chain links TRBV12-3 or TRBV12-4 with TRBJ2-7; D not resolved. The source of this sequence is a man between 60 and 75 years old with active or convalescent COVID-19. The CDR3 loop is CASSSSTSHEQYF. The CDR3 nucleotides read TGTGCCAGCAGCTCCAGTACGTCGCACGAGCAGTACTTC.